This TCR beta chain was captured in a study of shared clonotypes between healthy human individuals. Turning to the study itself: Participating donors consisted of a couple of women and a few men aged 18 to 49.

Assay: immunoSEQ multiplex PCR; the TCRdb copy retains only in-frame clones and omits some. The table has about half a million clones, about 78% seen once. V was clipped by 4 bases and J by 4 bases; unmatched bases: 5. Per germline, CDR1 SGHKS and CDR2 YYEKEE (reference sequence). This CDR3 has 16 amino acids. The sequenced sample was PBMCs. This receptor was taken from a woman between 35 and 50 years old in good health. Some clones in this sample may be carry-over from other donors' samples. V is TRBV5-5 and J is TRBJ2-3, with 14 bases lining up with TRBD2. This CDR3 is CASSQRLAGGPDTQYF. CDR3 bases: TGTGCCAGCAGCCAAAGACTAGCGGGAGGGCCAGATACGCAGTATTTT.